These T cell receptor beta chains were read from a single sample in a study of cytomegalovirus exposure and HLA in healthy donors. Sequenced by immunoSEQ multiplex PCR; TCRdb stores in-frame clones only, minus some. The sample holds 150,000 to 200,000 clones. Material: PBMCs. The receptor source for this set is a woman aged 60-75 years in good health and CMV-seronegative. Both conserved end residues are trimmed from each CDR3.

TRBV7-9,ASSLTGINQPQH
TRBV5-4,ASSLPGLHEQY
TRBV2,ASSPRGLYRKDGYT
TRBV28,ASSFTIYEQY
TRBV30,AWTTSGMVDTQY
TRBV28,ASSISLAEIPYEQY
TRBV5-1,ASSLSPGGTDTQY
TRBV7-2,ASSFGVTNEQF
TRBV5-8,ASSKNLGQGYNEQF
TRBV30,AGGTYEQY
TRBV19,ASSIRGGISNQPQH
TRBV5-1,ASSLVGDLQETQY
TRBV2,ASRRGQGLSGYT
TRBV7-2,ASSFSPGQVYEQY
TRBV5-1,ASSLDPPPHSDTQY
TRBV5-1,ASSPAPGETQY
TRBV6-5,ASRSLLQGYNEQF
TRBV4-2,ASSQGSRDEQY
TRBV4-1,ASSQVEGGDEQY
TRBV10-2,ASSERAGQGEQY
TRBV5-5,ASSSTGRSTEAF
TRBV6-6,ASSYGDRGVAKLF
TRBV7-8,ASSPRDRGRSMDTEAF
TRBV11-3,ASGAGLGSYNEQF
TRBV19,ASSPQDRPSYEQY
TRBV5-6,ASSIEGAQPQH